A single sample is the source of the 28 T cell receptor beta chains below, sequenced in a study of human T cells and chemical hapten exposure (dated by TCRdb to about 2021). Receptor libraries were prepared by RACE. Sequencing instrument: NextSeq 500. Using fastp at Q25 and MiXCR, TCRdb reprocessed the public reads and kept productive beta chains. One record per CDR3 amino acid sequence lists the most common genes and DNA. The sample has about 45,000 distinct CDR3 sequences on record, around 4.5% of them singletons. The ten largest clonotypes hold around 5.8% of the sample. According to the study, the label for this sample's time point signals: healthy volunteer bleed at 2 weeks. Total RNA was extracted from unfractionated whole blood collected in Tempus Blood RNA tubes. Material for sequencing was whole blood. The receptors were sampled from a human donor in good health. Some clones in this sample may be carry-over from other donors' samples.

CDR3 coding DNA: TGTGCCAGCAGTGGGGGCGGTTCAGCCAAAAACATTCAGTACTTC. Amino acids: CASSGGGSAKNIQYF. This chain uses TRBV28 with TRBJ2-4, with D tentatively TRBD1 (6 bases). V was clipped by 5 bases and J by 0 bases, with 11 bases between them. Germline V gene lookup returns CDR1 MDHEN and CDR2 SYDVKM. CDR3 size: 15 residues.

This clonotype was counted many times. The CDR3 DNA follows: TGTGCCAGCAGTATCGACAGGGGGTTGAATGAGCAGTTCTTC. It specifies CASSIDRGLNEQFF. The gene calls are TRBV6-1 and TRBJ2-1; TRBD1 agrees at 9 bases. This CDR3 comprises 14 residues. J lost 7 bases, V lost 5 bases, and 6 bases had no gene match. Germline CDR1 reads MNHNS; CDR2 reads SASEGT.

The chain uses TRBV12-3 or TRBV12-4 and TRBJ2-1; 14 bases fit TRBD2. V lost 5 bases to trimming and J lost 4 bases; unmatched junction nucleotides: 10. The CDR3 loop spans 18 amino acids. CDR3 sequence reads: CASSPTGTSGSYYNEQFF. CDR3 nucleotide sequence: TGTGCCAGCAGTCCAACCGGGACTAGCGGGAGTTATTACAATGAGCAGTTCTTC.

J is TRBJ1-5 and V is TRBV20-1; D perhaps matches TRBD1 (6 bases). This CDR3 has 17 residues. Germline CDR1 and CDR2: DFQATT and SNEGSKA (reference sequence). V lost 3 bases and J lost 0, with 18 bases in between. CDR3 sequence (DNA): TGCAGTGCTAGGCAGGGGTCCTTATTGTATAGCAATCAGCCCCAGCATTTT. This codes for CSARQGSLLYSNQPQHF.

This clonotype was found many times. The V gene is TRBV25-1, the J gene TRBJ2-3, with D uncertain. With 6 bases removed from V and 9 bases from J, the gap between germline ends came to 13 bases. Looked up from germline, CDR1 is MGHDK and CDR2 is SYGVNS. The CDR3 runs to 12 residues. DNA of the CDR3: TGTGCCAGCAGCCCCAGTAGGTCGACGCAGTATTTT. Its translation is CASSPSRSTQYF.

This clonotype was counted only a few times. The chain has TRBV28 and TRBJ1-1; D is unclear. Germline V gives CDR1 MDHEN, CDR2 SYDVKM. This CDR3 has 13 amino acids. Trimming shortened V by 6 bases and J by 1 base, and 9 bases separated the two germline ends. CDR3 sequence: CASRYPRNTEAFF. CDR3 nucleotides: TGTGCCAGCAGATACCCTCGGAACACTGAAGCTTTCTTT.

For this clonotype: This may be a read error: a much more frequent sequence differs by one nucleotide. This chain links TRBV24-1 with TRBJ2-2; D not certain. The CDR3 extends over 16 amino acids. Germline V gives CDR1 KGHDR, CDR2 SFDVKD. V lost 1 base, J lost 7 bases, and 15 bases lay in between. The DNA of the CDR3 is TGTGCCACCAGTGATTTCCCCCCGATCCAGAACGGGGAGCTGTTTTTT. Its protein product is CATSDFPPIQNGELFF.

This clonotype was seen repeatedly, ten times or more. This chain connects TRBV28 to TRBJ2-7; D not certain. Trimming shortened V by 2 bases and J by 13 bases, and 15 bases separated the two germline ends. This CDR3 has 12 amino acids. Looked up from germline, CDR1 is MDHEN and CDR2 is SYDVKM. The CDR3 coding sequence is TGTGCCAGCAGTTTAGGGGTGCGGATTCACTACTTC. Its translation is CASSLGVRIHYF.

Many counts were recorded for this clonotype. The genes are TRBV28 and TRBJ1-6; D is unclear. V was trimmed by 4 bases and J by 4 bases, leaving 17 bases between them. In germline, CDR1 is MDHEN, CDR2 SYDVKM. This CDR3 has 17 residues. CDR3 protein: CASSSVGPGVYNSPLHF. The CDR3 nucleotides are TGTGCCAGCAGTTCAGTTGGACCAGGCGTTTATAATTCACCCCTCCACTTT.

At least ten counts were recorded for this clonotype. J is TRBJ2-7 and V is TRBV12-3 or TRBV12-4; the match to TRBD2 covers 7 bases. The CDR3 has 14 residues. Germline trimming cut 5 bases from V and 6 bases from J; bases unmatched to any gene: 10. The CDR3 DNA is TGTGCCAGCAGTCCCCACGGGGGGAGAGGCGAGCAGTACTTC. It encodes CASSPHGGRGEQYF.

This clonotype came up many times. The chain recombines TRBV3-1 with TRBJ2-7; weak D call: TRBD1 (5 bases). CDR1 is LGHDT, CDR2 YNNKEL, per germline (reference sequence). V dropped 4 bases and J dropped 0 bases, with 16 bases sitting between them. There are 16 residues in the CDR3. CDR3 protein: CASSRLSGLDSYEQYF. In DNA form, the CDR3 reads TGTGCCAGCAGCCGACTCTCAGGGCTTGACTCCTACGAGCAGTACTTC.

This clonotype was seen repeatedly, ten times or more. The rearrangement joins TRBV28 to TRBJ2-3, with D unclear. Trimming took 4 bases from V and 5 from J, leaving 4 bases between them. CDR1 MDHEN and CDR2 SYDVKM come from the germline V gene. The CDR3 consists of 11 residues. The CDR3 coding sequence is TGTGCCAGCAGTTACAGAGATACGCAGTATTTT. As protein: CASSYRDTQYF.

This clonotype was observed at least ten times. The chain has TRBV3-1 and TRBJ1-1; D perhaps matches TRBD1 (6 bases). V was trimmed by 0 bases and J by 8 bases, leaving 13 bases between them. The CDR3 is made up of 14 amino acids. Germline V gives CDR1 LGHDT, CDR2 YNNKEL (reference sequence). DNA for the CDR3: TGTGCCAGCAGCCAAGATAGGACAGCCAAGGAAGCTTTCTTT. This gives the protein CASSQDRTAKEAFF.

This clonotype was observed at least ten times. The chain recombines TRBV20-1 with TRBJ2-7; D unresolved. V lost 1 base to trimming and J lost 0 bases, with 7 bases between them. From germline, CDR1 is DFQATT and CDR2 SNEGSKA (reference sequence). This CDR3 has 13 residues. The CDR3 sequence: CSARGPHSYEQYF. In DNA, the CDR3 is TGCAGTGCTAGAGGACCGCACTCCTACGAGCAGTACTTC.

This clonotype was observed a few times. The chain employs TRBV30 and TRBJ2-1; the D call may be TRBD1 or TRBD2 (5 bases each). The V gene's germline CDR1 is GTSNPN and CDR2 SVGIG (reference sequence). The CDR3 sequence is 13 residues long. V lost 4 bases to trimming and J lost 8 bases, with 15 bases between them. CDR3 sequence reads: CAWIRDLRDEQFF. The CDR3 DNA reads TGTGCCTGGATTCGGGACCTGAGGGATGAGCAGTTCTTC.

This clonotype showed up just a few times. CDR3 nucleotides: TGTGCCATCAGTGAGTCCGGGACAAAGGATACGCAGTATTTT. Its translation is CAISESGTKDTQYF. The chain is built from TRBV10-3 and TRBJ2-3; weak D call: TRBD1 (6 bases). V was clipped by 0 bases and J by 6 bases, with 10 bases between them. The V gene's germline CDR1 is ENHRY and CDR2 SYGVKD. The CDR3 length is 14 residues.

The rearrangement uses TRBV28 and TRBJ2-7; the D is unclear. Trimming left V 5 bases short and J 2 bases short, with 13 bases between. CDR3 size: 14 residues. Germline V lookup: CDR1 MDHEN, CDR2 SYDVKM. The CDR3 sequence is CASSRLGSTYEQYF. The DNA for the CDR3 is TGTGCCAGCAGTCGACTGGGGTCTACCTACGAGCAGTACTTC.

This clonotype was observed many times. The chain joins TRBV20-1 to TRBJ2-1; 11 bases agree with TRBD2. Trimming at V came to 3 bases and at J to 6 bases, leaving 4 bases not matched to a gene. This CDR3 has 14 amino acids. CDR1 and CDR2 (germline): DFQATT, SNEGSKA (reference sequence). The DNA for the CDR3 is TGCAGTGCTAGGGGGACTAGCGGTTTCAATGAGCAGTTCTTC. Protein sequence: CSARGTSGFNEQFF.

This clonotype was counted many times. The chain uses TRBV28 and TRBJ2-4; D is undetermined. The CDR3 consists of 13 residues. Trimming cost V 3 bases and J 0 bases, with 3 bases left between them. The V gene's germline CDR1 is MDHEN and CDR2 SYDVKM. The CDR3, as DNA: TGTGCCAGCAGTTTGCTAGCCAAAAACATTCAGTACTTC. Protein: CASSLLAKNIQYF.

The chain links TRBV18 to TRBJ1-1; the D is unclear. The germline V and J ends were trimmed by 3 bases and 1 base, with 12 bases remaining between them. Germline assignment: CDR1 KGHSH and CDR2 LQKENI. The CDR3 is 15 amino acids. Written as DNA, the CDR3 is TGTGCCAGCTCACCGTCCGGCAGAAAGAACACTGAAGCTTTCTTT. This encodes CASSPSGRKNTEAFF.

This clonotype was counted many times. The rearrangement joins TRBV5-8 to TRBJ2-7, with 10 positions matching TRBD1. The germline gives CDR1 SGHTS, CDR2 YDEGEE. The CDR3 contains 15 residues. The V and J ends lost 4 bases and 2 bases, in that order; junction bases with no gene match: 6. The CDR3 region is CASSATGTGAYEQYF. DNA for the CDR3: TGTGCCAGCAGCGCAACCGGGACAGGGGCCTACGAGCAGTACTTC.

In its sample, this clonotype was seen many times. This chain links TRBV20-1 with TRBJ1-4; D is possibly TRBD1 (6 bases). The V end was cut by 6 bases, the J end by 8 bases, with 16 bases between. This CDR3 is built from 13 residues. Per germline, CDR1 DFQATT and CDR2 SNEGSKA (reference sequence). The DNA for the CDR3 is TGCAGTGCCCAGAACAGGGTGGGGGAAAAACTGTTTTTT. Its translation is CSAQNRVGEKLFF.

This clonotype was seen at least ten times. The chain is built from TRBV25-1 and TRBJ2-7; D gene ambiguous. This CDR3 is built from 14 residues. CDR1 and CDR2 (germline): MGHDK, SYGVNS. Trimming left V 1 base short and J 0 bases short, with 7 bases between. The CDR3 DNA reads TGTGCCAGCAGTGAATCCGGATCCTCCTACGAGCAGTACTTC. Its protein is CASSESGSSYEQYF.

At least ten counts were recorded for this clonotype. V usage is TRBV27 and J usage is TRBJ2-7, with 9 bases lining up with TRBD1. This CDR3 region has 17 residues. CDR1 and CDR2 (germline): MNHEY, SMNVEV (reference sequence). J gave up 0 bases and V 0 bases, and 6 bases lay outside the gene matches. As DNA, the CDR3 is TGTGCCAGCAGTTTATCGGGTCTGGGACAGGGCTCCTACGAGCAGTACTTC. It specifies CASSLSGLGQGSYEQYF.

In its sample, this clonotype was seen a few times. The chain is built from TRBV6-4 and TRBJ2-1, with a possible D match to TRBD1 (6 bases). Germline CDR1 reads MRHNA; CDR2 reads SNTAGT. Trimming cost V 5 bases and J 6 bases, with 14 bases left between them. The CDR3 sequence is 14 residues long. The CDR3 nucleotides are TGTGCCAGCAGTCCCCTGGGGGCGGGCAATGAGCAGTTCTTC. This translates into CASSPLGAGNEQFF.

The chain recombines TRBV15 with TRBJ1-2; perhaps TRBD1 as D (5 bases). Looked up from germline, CDR1 is LNHNV and CDR2 is YYDKDF (reference sequence). The CDR3 has 14 residues. With 5 bases removed from V and 3 bases from J, the gap between germline ends came to 13 bases. The DNA for the CDR3 is TGTGCCACCAGCGCTCCCGGGACGGACTATGGCTACACCTTC. This gives the protein CATSAPGTDYGYTF.

The gene calls are TRBV27 and TRBJ2-7; the match to TRBD2 covers 8 bases. This CDR3 has 13 amino acids. Germline CDR1 is MNHEY and CDR2 is SMNVEV (reference sequence). V shed 4 bases, J shed 3 bases, and the junction held 2 bases outside the gene matches. The CDR3 bases are TGTGCCAGCAGTTGGAGCGGGAGCTACGAGCAGTACTTC. Protein: CASSWSGSYEQYF.

This clonotype was observed a handful of times. This chain links TRBV6-5 with TRBJ2-2; D is unresolved. Trimming removed 2 bases from V and 0 bases from J, with 13 bases in between. The CDR3 length is 17 residues. Germline CDR1 and CDR2: MNHEY and SVGAGI. The CDR3 is CASSYETIIANTGELFF. For the CDR3, the DNA is TGTGCCAGCAGTTACGAGACCATCATCGCGAACACCGGGGAGCTGTTTTTT.